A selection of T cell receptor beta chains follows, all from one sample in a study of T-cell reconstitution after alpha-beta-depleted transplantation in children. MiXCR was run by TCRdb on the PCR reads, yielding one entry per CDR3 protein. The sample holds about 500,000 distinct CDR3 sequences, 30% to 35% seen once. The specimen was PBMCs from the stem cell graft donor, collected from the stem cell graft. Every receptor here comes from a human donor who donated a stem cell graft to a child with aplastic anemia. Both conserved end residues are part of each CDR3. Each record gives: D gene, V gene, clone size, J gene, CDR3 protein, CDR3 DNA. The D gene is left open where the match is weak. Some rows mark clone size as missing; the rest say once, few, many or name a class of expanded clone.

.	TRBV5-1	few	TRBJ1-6	CASSSGLNSPLHF	TGCGCCAGCAGCTCAGGGTTGAATTCACCCCTCCACTTT
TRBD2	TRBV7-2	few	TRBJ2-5	CASSSFGREETQYF	TGTGCCAGCAGCTCATTCGGGAGGGAAGAGACCCAGTACTTC
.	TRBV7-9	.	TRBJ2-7	CASSLEGGETYEQYF	TGTGCCAGCAGCTTAGAAGGCGGTGAGACCTACGAGCAGTACTTC
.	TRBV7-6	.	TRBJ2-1	CASRPSAAGGTYYNEQFF	TGTGCCAGCAGGCCAAGCGCGGCGGGCGGGACCTATTACAATGAGCAGTTCTTC
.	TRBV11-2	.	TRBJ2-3	CASGRRNQGNTQYF	TGTGCCAGCGGGCGTCGGAACCAGGGCAATACGCAGTATTTT
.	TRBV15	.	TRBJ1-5	CATSSRVEQPQHF	TGTGCCACCAGCAGTAGGGTGGAACAGCCCCAGCATTTT
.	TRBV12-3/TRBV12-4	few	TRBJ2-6	CASSFVQAGANVLTF	TGTGCCAGCAGTTTTGTCCAGGCTGGGGCCAACGTCCTGACTTTC
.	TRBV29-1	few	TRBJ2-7	CSVEGGVQYEQYF	TGCAGCGTTGAAGGTGGTGTACAGTACGAGCAGTACTTC
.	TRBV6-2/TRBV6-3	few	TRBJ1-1	CAIRGAQRTYTEAFF	TGTGCCATCCGGGGGGCACAGCGGACCTACACTGAAGCTTTCTTT
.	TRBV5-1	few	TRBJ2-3	CASSSSTGDTQYF	TGCGCCAGCAGTTCCTCCACCGGAGATACGCAGTATTTT
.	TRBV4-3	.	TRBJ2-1	CASSQDFIRYNEQFF	TGCGCCAGCAGCCAAGATTTCATAAGATACAATGAGCAGTTCTTC
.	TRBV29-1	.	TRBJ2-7	CSVVPADRTFMNYEQYF	TGCAGCGTTGTCCCGGCAGACCGAACCTTTATGAACTACGAGCAGTACTTC
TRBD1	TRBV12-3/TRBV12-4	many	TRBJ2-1	CASSFVGGTGVNEQFF	TGTGCCAGCAGTTTCGTAGGGGGCACTGGGGTCAATGAGCAGTTCTTC
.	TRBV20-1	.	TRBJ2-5	CSARDPLGGRTQYF	TGCAGTGCTAGAGATCCTCTGGGGGGAAGGACCCAGTACTTC
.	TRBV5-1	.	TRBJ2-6	CASSLVGRGASGANVLTF	TGCGCCAGCAGCTTGGTTGGCAGGGGGGCTTCTGGGGCCAACGTCCTGACTTTC
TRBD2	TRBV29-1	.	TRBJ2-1	CSALGPGGPNEQFF	TGCAGCGCCCTCGGGCCGGGAGGGCCGAATGAGCAGTTCTTC
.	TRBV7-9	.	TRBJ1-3	CASSLLDAGGSGNTIYF	TGTGCCAGCAGCTTATTGGATGCCGGGGGGTCTGGAAACACCATATATTTT
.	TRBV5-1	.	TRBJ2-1	CASGPRDHNEQFF	TGCGCCAGCGGACCTCGGGACCACAATGAGCAGTTCTTC
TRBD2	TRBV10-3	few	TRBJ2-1	CASENPNSGVSYNEQFF	TGTGCCTCCGAAAATCCTAATAGCGGGGTTTCCTACAATGAGCAGTTCTTC
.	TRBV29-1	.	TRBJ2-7	CSVGLGSDYEQYF	TGCAGCGTTGGTCTCGGGAGTGACTACGAGCAGTACTTC
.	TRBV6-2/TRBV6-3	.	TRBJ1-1	CASSYDHRMNTEAFF	TGTGCCAGCAGTTATGACCACAGAATGAACACTGAAGCTTTCTTT
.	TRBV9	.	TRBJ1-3	CASSVSGGTTGNTIYF	TGTGCCAGCAGCGTATCGGGCGGAACTACTGGAAACACCATATATTTT
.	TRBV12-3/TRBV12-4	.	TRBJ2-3	CASRFADTQYF	TGTGCCAGCCGCTTCGCAGATACGCAGTATTTT
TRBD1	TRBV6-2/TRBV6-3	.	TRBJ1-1	CASTGQGAAEAFF	TGTGCCAGCACCGGACAGGGGGCCGCTGAAGCTTTCTTT
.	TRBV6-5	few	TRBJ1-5	CASSLRGGTGNQPQHF	TGTGCCAGCAGTTTGCGGGGCGGGACGGGCAATCAGCCCCAGCATTTT
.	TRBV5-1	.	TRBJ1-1	CASSLDRASTEAFF	TGCGCCAGCAGCTTGGACCGGGCCTCCACTGAAGCTTTCTTT
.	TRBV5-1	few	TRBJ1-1	CASSPELQGIDTEAFF	TGCGCCAGCAGCCCGGAACTACAGGGTATTGACACTGAAGCTTTCTTT
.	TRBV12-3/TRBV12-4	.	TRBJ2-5	CASSPGLAQYF	TGTGCCAGCAGTCCCGGACTGGCACAGTACTTC
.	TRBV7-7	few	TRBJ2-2	CASSPQAGRQGELFF	TGTGCCAGCAGCCCCCAGGCGGGACGGCAGGGGGAGCTGTTTTTT
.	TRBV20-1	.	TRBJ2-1	CSARFLDRTYNEQFF	TGCAGTGCTAGATTCCTGGACAGAACCTACAATGAGCAGTTCTTC
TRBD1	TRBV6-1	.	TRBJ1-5	CATRQGNWGNQPQHF	TGTGCCACCCGACAGGGGAATTGGGGCAATCAGCCCCAGCATTTT
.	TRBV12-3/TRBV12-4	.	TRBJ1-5	CASAVREYSNQPQHF	TGTGCCAGCGCCGTCCGGGAATATAGCAATCAGCCCCAGCATTTT
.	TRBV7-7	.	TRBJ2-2	CASSLAGGHTGELFF	TGTGCCAGCAGCTTAGCGGGGGGCCACACCGGGGAGCTGTTTTTT
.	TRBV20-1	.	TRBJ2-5	CSASRGLYQETQYF	TGCAGTGCTAGCCGGGGACTGTACCAAGAGACCCAGTACTTC
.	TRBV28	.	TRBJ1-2	CASSFGSGLGYTF	TGTGCCAGCAGTTTCGGGAGCGGCCTTGGCTACACCTTC
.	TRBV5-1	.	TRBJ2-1	CASSLLGQGGNEQFF	TGCGCCAGCAGCTTGCTAGGTCAGGGCGGCAATGAGCAGTTCTTC
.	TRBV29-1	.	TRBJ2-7	CSVVAGSLHEQYF	TGCAGCGTTGTGGCAGGGTCGCTCCACGAGCAGTACTTC
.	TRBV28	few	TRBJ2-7	CASSYISEQYF	TGTGCCAGCAGCTACATTAGCGAGCAGTACTTC
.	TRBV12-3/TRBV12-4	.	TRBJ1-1	CASGAEILATEAFF	TGTGCCAGCGGGGCGGAGATTTTGGCCACTGAAGCTTTCTTT
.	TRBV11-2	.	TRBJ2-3	CASSSFGSFTDTQYF	TGTGCCAGCAGCTCGTTTGGGAGTTTCACAGATACGCAGTATTTT
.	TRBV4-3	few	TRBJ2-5	CASSQRTAKEETQYF	TGCGCCAGCAGCCAACGGACAGCGAAAGAAGAGACCCAGTACTTC
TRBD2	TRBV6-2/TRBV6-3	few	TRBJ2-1	CASIRGLGLNEQFF	TGTGCCAGCATAAGAGGACTAGGACTCAATGAGCAGTTCTTC
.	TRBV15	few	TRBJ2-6	CATSRILGGGRNVLTF	TGTGCCACCAGCAGAATACTGGGAGGGGGGCGCAACGTCCTGACTTTC
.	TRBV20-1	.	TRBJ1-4	CSATVGGADEKLFF	TGCAGTGCCACCGTAGGCGGGGCAGATGAAAAACTGTTTTTT
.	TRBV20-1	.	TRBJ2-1	CSALEEGRTGNEQFF	TGCAGTGCCCTAGAGGAGGGGCGTACGGGCAATGAGCAGTTCTTC
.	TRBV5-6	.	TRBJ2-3	CASSWGGRGADTQYF	TGTGCCAGCAGCTGGGGGGGCAGGGGCGCAGATACGCAGTATTTT
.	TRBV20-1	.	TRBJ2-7	CSALRRGPSYEQYF	TGCAGTGCCTTACGCCGGGGCCCATCCTACGAGCAGTACTTC
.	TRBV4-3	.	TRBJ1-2	CASSQERSPSYGYTF	TGCGCCAGCAGCCAAGAACGCAGCCCGTCCTATGGCTACACCTTC
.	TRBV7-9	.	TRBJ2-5	CASSPLQTQYF	TGTGCCAGCAGCCCTTTACAGACCCAGTACTTC
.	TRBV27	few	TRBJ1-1	CASSFFGQGFTEAFF	.
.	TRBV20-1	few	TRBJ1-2	CSAPTGYGYTF	TGCAGTGCACCTACAGGTTATGGCTACACCTTC